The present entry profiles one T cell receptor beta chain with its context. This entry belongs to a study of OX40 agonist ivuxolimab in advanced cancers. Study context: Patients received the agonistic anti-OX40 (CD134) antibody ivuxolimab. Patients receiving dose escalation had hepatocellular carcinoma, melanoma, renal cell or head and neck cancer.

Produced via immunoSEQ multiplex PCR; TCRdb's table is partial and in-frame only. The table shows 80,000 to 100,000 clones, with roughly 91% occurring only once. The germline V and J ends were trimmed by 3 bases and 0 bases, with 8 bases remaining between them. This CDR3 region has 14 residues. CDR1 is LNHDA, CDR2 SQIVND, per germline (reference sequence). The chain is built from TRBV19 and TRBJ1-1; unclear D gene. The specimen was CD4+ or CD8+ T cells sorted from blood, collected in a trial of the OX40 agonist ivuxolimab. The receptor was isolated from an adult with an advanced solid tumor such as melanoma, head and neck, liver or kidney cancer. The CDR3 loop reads CASSISGLNTEAFF. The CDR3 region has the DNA TGTGCCAGTAGTATTAGCGGCTTGAACACTGAAGCTTTCTTT.